This T cell receptor (beta chain) emerged from a study of T cells in Graves' hyperthyroidism and ophthalmopathy. General observations from the study: Blood also contained most expanded thyroid clonotypes above 0.001.

This clonotype was counted ten times or more. Its specificity is not known. CDR3 length: 14 amino acids. V was trimmed by 4 bases and J by 0 bases, leaving 8 bases between them. Germline CDR1 SGHKS, CDR2 YYEKEE (reference sequence). There were TCR beta CDR3 regions amplified from RNA transcripts. The TCR CDR3 first-round RT-PCR relied on the HTBI primer set. MiXCR, run by TCRdb on the multiplex PCR reads, gives a single entry per CDR3 protein. The sample carries 400,000 to 450,000 distinct CDR3 sequences, roughly 15% recorded once. The origin of this receptor is a man aged 18-30 years with Graves' ophthalmopathy. The rearrangement uses TRBV5-5 and TRBJ2-1; D ambiguous. Sequencing input: blood. This chain's CDR3 is CASSPAASYNEQFF. As DNA, the CDR3 is TGTGCCAGCAGCCCGGCGGCCTCCTACAATGAGCAGTTCTTC.